This TCR beta chain was documented in a study of CD8+CD57+ T cells in acquired aplastic anemia (dated by TCRdb to 2017 to 2018). For context, the study as a whole: A mean of approximately 3 ug of DNA, ranging from roughly 0.17 to 30 ug, was extracted from sorted CD4+ and CD8+ cells. CD8+CD57+ expansion was defined as a frequency above the mean frequency observed in healthy subjects. Results and caveats for the whole study, not just this receptor: Roughly 29 CD8+ CDR3 sequences were shared between patients and controls but appeared highly expressed in patients and within their immunodominant clones. CD8+ Simpson's diversity did not differ significantly between patients and healthy controls (P=0.060).

From the germline V gene (reference sequence), CDR1 is DFQATT and CDR2 is SNEGSKA. The trim is 0 bases for V and 5 bases for J, with a gap of 8 bases between the germline ends. Measured from the cysteine to the phenylalanine, the CDR3 is 13 residues long. Only the CDR3 region is kept as DNA, spanning 39 bases read in frame from base 1. TCR beta VDJ combination and CDR3 sequence profiling used genomic DNA as the template. TCR repertoire sequencing was run on an Illumina HiSeq 2000. Regarding the original processing steps: TRBV/TRBJ rearrangement plots, CDR3 size and DJ length profiles, and Simpson's diversity index were used to evaluate the repertoires. Whichever DNA sequence was most abundant in the deep sequencing data was defined as the immunodominant clone. CDR3 amino acid sequences were screened for sharing across subjects and compared with published repertoires and the VDJdb database. TCRdb redid the processing of the public reads, applying fastp at Q25 and MiXCR, and retained in-frame beta chains. A single entry per CDR3 protein holds the most common genes and DNA from its merged rows. These V and J calls originate from TCRdb's pipeline instead of the authors' own analysis. The sample table holds 450,000 to 600,000 distinct CDR3 sequences, of which over 25% were seen once. Roughly 0.8% of the sample lies in the top ten.

Concerning this clonotype itself: The target of this receptor is not known. Base-call qualities are not available, and no considerably larger clone is one nucleotide away.

Expansion of CD8+CD57+ cells had been shown by flow cytometry in the patients chosen for sequencing. Severe acquired aplastic anemia was diagnosed in all patients according to International Study of Aplastic Anemia and Agranulocytosis and Camitta criteria. No patient had received any therapy when blood was sampled. TCR repertoires of sorted CD4+ and CD8+ blood T cells from severe aplastic anemia patients and healthy subjects were deep-sequenced in the study. Patients were enrolled under clinicaltrials.gov protocols 00001620, 01623167, 00001397, 00071045, 00081523 and 00961064 in the USA. Ficoll-Paque density gradient centrifugation was used to isolate peripheral blood mononuclear cells. Before DNA was extracted, CD4+ and CD8+ T cells were sorted using either FACS or magnetic beads.

The sequenced material came from sorted CD4+, CD8+, or CD8+CD57+ T cells (not recorded which) from PBMCs. The chain joins TRBV20-1 to TRBJ1-5; the D gene assignment is ambiguous. The sequence derives from a human donor with aplastic anemia. The base sequence is TGCAGTGCTAGAGACGTCGCTGATCAGCCCCAGCATTTT. It codes for CSARDVADQPQHF.